The next 19 T cell receptor beta chains were all read from a single sample in a study of T cells after yellow fever vaccination. Each CDR3 protein gets one entry after TCRdb re-called the 5' RACE reads with MiXCR. Seen here are about 510,000 distinct CDR3 sequences, 20% to 25% observed once, and the top ten hold around 17%. Material: PBMCs, obtained roughly 20 days after the first yellow fever vaccination. These receptors all come from a man between 18 and 35 years old who received the YFV17D yellow fever vaccine.

This clonotype has at least ten counts. The V call is TRBV12-3 or TRBV12-4, the J call TRBJ2-1, with TRBD1 as a possible D gene (5 bases). The V end was cut by 6 bases, the J end by 2 bases, with 8 bases between. The CDR3 consists of 13 residues. The CDR3 DNA is TGTGCCAGCAGCCCAGGGCCCTACAATGAGCAGTTCTTC. It yields the protein CASSPGPYNEQFF.

This clonotype appeared a few times. The chain employs TRBV20-1 and TRBJ1-1; no reliable D call. Germline V gene lookup returns CDR1 DFQATT and CDR2 SNEGSKA (reference sequence). With 0 bases removed from V and 1 base from J, the gap between germline ends came to 18 bases. This CDR3 is 17 amino acids long. CDR3 nucleotides: TGCAGTGCTAGAGATCAACGAAAAGGCATCAAGAACACTGAAGCTTTCTTT. It specifies CSARDQRKGIKNTEAFF.

V usage is TRBV18 and J usage is TRBJ2-7, with 12 bases lining up with TRBD1. The CDR3 contains 14 residues. Trimming cost V 6 bases and J 6 bases; bases outside gene matches: 6. From germline, CDR1 is KGHSH and CDR2 LQKENI. The CDR3, as DNA: TGTGCCAGCTCGGCCGGGACAGGGGGCGTCGAGCAGTACTTC. Protein product: CASSAGTGGVEQYF.

The chain carries TRBV5-4 and TRBJ2-7; tentatively, D is TRBD2 (6 bases). The CDR3 totals 13 residues. Deletions cut 4 bases from V and 2 bases from J, with 10 bases between. Per germline, CDR1 SGHNT and CDR2 YYREEE (reference sequence). The CDR3 DNA is TGTGCCAGCAGCGCTCCGGGGGCCTACGAGCAGTACTTC. This encodes CASSAPGAYEQYF.

The sample holds a few counts of this clonotype. The V and J genes are TRBV7-3 and TRBJ2-3; possible D gene TRBD2, 7 bases. The CDR3 covers 14 residues. From germline, CDR1 is SGHTA and CDR2 FQGTGA. V lost 4 bases to trimming and J lost 4 bases, with 12 bases between them. CDR3 residues: CASSWTRGADTQYF. The DNA for the CDR3 is TGTGCCAGCAGCTGGACTAGGGGGGCAGATACGCAGTATTTT.

J is TRBJ2-3 and V is TRBV5-5; 7 bases are a match to TRBD2. Germline trimming cut 0 bases from V and 3 bases from J; bases unmatched to any gene: 4. This CDR3 comprises 15 residues. CDR1 and CDR2 from the germline V gene are SGHKS and YYEKEE (reference sequence). CDR3 nucleotide sequence: TGTGCCAGCAGCTTGGGAGAGGGAGGGACAGATACGCAGTATTTT. Residues: CASSLGEGGTDTQYF.

This clonotype was found a few times. V and J are TRBV6-1 and TRBJ1-5; no firm D call. The CDR3 consists of 12 residues. Between the trimmed V and J ends, which lost 0 bases and 6 bases, there was a span of 3 bases. Looked up from germline, CDR1 is MNHNS and CDR2 is SASEGT. The CDR3 nucleotides read TGTGCCAGCAGTGAAGCGAGTCAGCCCCAGCATTTT. Its translation is CASSEASQPQHF.

V usage is TRBV4-3 and J usage is TRBJ1-4; D call uncertain. CDR1 is LGHNA and CDR2 is YSLEER in the germline V gene. The ends were cut back, 4 bases at V and 8 bases at J, with 20 bases in the middle. CDR3 size: 16 residues. Here the CDR3 reads CASSLWPDPRGEKLFF. The CDR3 bases are TGCGCCAGCAGCCTATGGCCCGACCCCCGCGGCGAAAAACTGTTTTTT.

The V call is TRBV29-1, the J call TRBJ2-2; weak D call: TRBD1 (5 bases). Per germline, CDR1 SQVTM and CDR2 ANQGSEA. V lost 7 bases to trimming and J lost 5 bases, with 11 bases between them. CDR3 size: 12 residues. CDR3 sequence reads: CSARGETGELFF. Written as DNA, the CDR3 is TGCAGCGCTAGGGGTGAGACCGGGGAGCTGTTTTTT.

In this sample, this clonotype turned up a few times. The V gene is TRBV4-2, the J gene TRBJ1-2; 11 nucleotides match TRBD1. CDR3 length: 17 residues. V lost 0 bases and J lost 0; bases outside the gene matches: 3. CDR1 and CDR2 (germline): LGHNA, YNFKEQ. CDR3 in DNA: TGTGCCAGCAGCCAAGACGTGGGACAGGGGGCTAACTATGGCTACACCTTC. Translation: CASSQDVGQGANYGYTF.

There are a few counts of this clonotype. The gene calls are TRBV7-9 and TRBJ2-3, with D possibly matching TRBD2 (5 bases). Trimming took 5 bases from V and 2 from J, leaving 14 bases between them. In germline, CDR1 is SEHNR, CDR2 FQNEAQ (reference sequence). The CDR3 length is 15 residues. The CDR3 loop is CASSLTRVNTDTQYF. CDR3 bases: TGTGCCAGCAGCCTTACTAGGGTTAACACAGATACGCAGTATTTT.

This clonotype was counted between two and nine times. This chain joins TRBV11-2 and TRBJ1-5; D possibly corresponds to TRBD1 (5 bases). The CDR3 extends over 14 amino acids. From germline, CDR1 is SGHAT and CDR2 FQNNGV. Trimming removed 1 base at V and 9 bases at J, with 13 bases between. CDR3 in amino acids: CASSLGSGRAPQHF. DNA for the CDR3: TGTGCCAGCAGCTTAGGGTCAGGGCGGGCGCCCCAGCATTTT.

The CDR3 sequence: CASSQGHPYGYTF. The CDR3 bases are TGCGCCAGCAGCCAGGGACACCCCTATGGCTACACCTTC. The chain couples TRBV4-3 to TRBJ1-2; tentatively, D is TRBD1 (6 bases). The germline CDR1 and CDR2 sequences are LGHNA and YSLEER. The CDR3 is 13 amino acids. Between the trimmed V and J ends, which lost 3 bases and 4 bases, there was a span of 9 bases.

This chain connects TRBV6-2 or TRBV6-3 to TRBJ2-1; 12 bases agree with TRBD2. Per germline, CDR1 MNHEY and CDR2 SVGEGT. The CDR3 contains 14 residues. V lost 10 bases and J lost 7; bases outside the gene matches: 8. The CDR3 spells CATTGLAGSNEQFF. CDR3 DNA: TGTGCCACTACTGGACTAGCGGGGTCGAATGAGCAGTTCTTC.

J is TRBJ1-3 and V is TRBV6-5; unclear D gene. The CDR3 spans 17 residues. Germline CDR1 MNHEY, CDR2 SVGAGI. V shed 3 bases and J shed 0 bases, with 15 bases lying between them. CDR3 sequence reads: CASSYSTSLPSGNTIYF. CDR3 coding DNA: TGTGCCAGCAGTTATTCGACCAGCTTACCCTCTGGAAACACCATATATTTT.

CDR3 sequence: CSGKSTNEKLFF. For the CDR3, the DNA is TGCAGTGGCAAGTCAACTAATGAAAAACTGTTTTTT. The chain couples TRBV20-1 to TRBJ1-4, with D hard to call. Germline lookup yields CDR1 DFQATT and CDR2 SNEGSKA (reference sequence). The CDR3 extends over 12 amino acids. Trimming cost V 7 bases and J 0 bases, with 6 bases left between them.

This clonotype appeared a few times. V and J are TRBV12-3 or TRBV12-4 and TRBJ1-1; no reliable D call. Trimming removed 7 bases at V and 2 bases at J, with 5 bases between. The CDR3 extends over 11 amino acids. In nucleotides, the CDR3 is TGTGCCAGCACCCTAAACACTGAAGCTTTCTTT. Residues: CASTLNTEAFF.

At least ten counts were recorded for this clonotype. CDR3 nucleotide sequence: TGTGCCAGCAGGCTAGCGGGGGCCGTCACAGATACGCAGTATTTT. As protein: CASRLAGAVTDTQYF. The chain combines TRBV7-2 with TRBJ2-3; 10 nucleotides line up with TRBD2. Per germline, CDR1 SGHTA and CDR2 FQGNSA. The CDR3 runs 15 residues. With V trimmed by 6 bases and J by 2 bases, 5 bases remained unmatched.

The rearrangement uses TRBV3-1 and TRBJ2-3; a possible D gene is TRBD2 (5 bases). The germline V and J ends were trimmed by 0 bases and 5 bases, with 12 bases remaining between them. The CDR3 has 15 residues. From germline, CDR1 is LGHDT and CDR2 YNNKEL (reference sequence). The CDR3 coding sequence is TGTGCCAGCAGCCAAGATGGGTTCGAGGGAGATACGCAGTATTTT. This encodes CASSQDGFEGDTQYF.